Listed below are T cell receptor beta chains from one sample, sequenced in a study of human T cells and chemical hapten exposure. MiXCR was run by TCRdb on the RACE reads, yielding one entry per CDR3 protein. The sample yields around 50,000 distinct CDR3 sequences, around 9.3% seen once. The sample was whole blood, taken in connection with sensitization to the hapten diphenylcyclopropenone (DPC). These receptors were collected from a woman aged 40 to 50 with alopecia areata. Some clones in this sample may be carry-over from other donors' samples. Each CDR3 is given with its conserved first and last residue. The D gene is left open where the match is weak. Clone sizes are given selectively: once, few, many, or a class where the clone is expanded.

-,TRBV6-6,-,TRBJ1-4,TGTGCCAGCAGTGGGAACAGCGAGAATGAAAAACTGTTTTTT,CASSGNSENEKLFF
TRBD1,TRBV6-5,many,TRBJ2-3,TGTGCCAGCAGTTACTCGACCGCAGGGGGCTTTCCCACAGATACGCAGTATTTT,CASSYSTAGGFPTDTQYF
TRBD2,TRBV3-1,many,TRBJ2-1,TGTGCCAGCAGCCCGAGCGGGGGGCTATCCAATGAGCAGTTCTTC,CASSPSGGLSNEQFF
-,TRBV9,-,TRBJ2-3,TGTGCCAGCAGCCTTCAGAGGGGGACAGATACGCAGTATTTT,CASSLQRGTDTQYF
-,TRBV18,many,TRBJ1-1,TGTGCCAGCTCACCTTATGGGGGGGAAGAGGCTGAAGCTTTCTTT,CASSPYGGEEAEAFF
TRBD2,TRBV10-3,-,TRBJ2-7,TGTGCCATACGGGGGGCCTACGAGCAGTACTTC,CAIRGAYEQYF
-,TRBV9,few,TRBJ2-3,TGTGCCAGCAGTCGCGGGGATGGCACAGATACGCAGTATTTT,CASSRGDGTDTQYF
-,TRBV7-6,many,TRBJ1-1,TGTGCCAGCAGCGAGACAGTTTACACTGAAGCTTTCTTT,CASSETVYTEAFF
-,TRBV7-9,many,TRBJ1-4,TGTGCCAGCGGCCACATGCGAGCAACTAATGAAAAACTGTTTTTT,CASGHMRATNEKLFF
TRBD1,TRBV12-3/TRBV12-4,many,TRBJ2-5,TGTGCCAGCAGCCCGACAGGGGGAATCGGAGAGACCCAGTACTTC,CASSPTGGIGETQYF
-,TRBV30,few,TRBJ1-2,TGTGCCTGCTGCGTGGCAGTCCCTAACTATGGCTACACCTTC,CACCVAVPNYGYTF
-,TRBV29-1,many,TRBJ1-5,TGCAGCGCGGAGGTGGGGGGCGGTCAGCCCCAGCATTTT,CSAEVGGGQPQHF
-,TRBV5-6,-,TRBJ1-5,TGTGCCAGCAGCTACCGGAGGACCAGCAATCAGCCCCAGCATTTT,CASSYRRTSNQPQHF
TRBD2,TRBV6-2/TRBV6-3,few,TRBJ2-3,TGTGCCAGCGCTTTGCTGGGGGGGGGCACAGATACGCAGTATTTT,CASALLGGGTDTQYF
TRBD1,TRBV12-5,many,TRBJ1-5,TGTGCTAGTGGTTTGGTACAGGGGAGAGGAGGTCAGCCCCAGCATTTT,CASGLVQGRGGQPQHF
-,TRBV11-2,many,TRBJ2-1,TGTGCCAGCAGCTTAGTCGGGACAAATTACAATGAGCAGTTCTTC,CASSLVGTNYNEQFF
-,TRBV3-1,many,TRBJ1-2,TGTGCCAGCAGCCAAGTCACCACTAACTATGGCTACACCTTC,CASSQVTTNYGYTF
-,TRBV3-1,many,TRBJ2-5,TGTGCCAGCAGCCAGTCAGAGACCCAGTACTTC,CASSQSETQYF
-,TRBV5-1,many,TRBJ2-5,TGCGCCAGCAGCCTCTCCCCCCCGGGGGCTCTGGAGACCCAGTACTTC,CASSLSPPGALETQYF
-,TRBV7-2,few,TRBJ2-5,TGTGCCAGCAGCTTAGGAGGGTGGGGAGAAAGAGAGACCCAGTACTTC,CASSLGGWGERETQYF
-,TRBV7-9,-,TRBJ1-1,TGTGCCAGCAGCTTTTCAGGGGTCGCTGAAGCTTTCTTT,CASSFSGVAEAFF
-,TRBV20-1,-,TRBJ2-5,TGCAGTGCTAGAGTAGCGGATCAAGAGACCCAGTACTTC,CSARVADQETQYF
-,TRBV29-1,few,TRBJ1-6,TGCAGCGTTTCGACAGGAGCAGGAGGTAATTCACCCCTCCACTTT,CSVSTGAGGNSPLHF
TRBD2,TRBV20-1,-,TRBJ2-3,TGCAGTGCTCGGCGGGGGGGAGCCCCAGATACGCAGTATTTT,CSARRGGAPDTQYF
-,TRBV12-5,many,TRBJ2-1,TGTGCTAGTGGTTCCCCCGGAGGGAGTGAGCAGTTCTTC,CASGSPGGSEQFF
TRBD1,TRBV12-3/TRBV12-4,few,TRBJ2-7,TGTGCCAGCAGTTACAGGGGATGGGAGCAGTACTTC,CASSYRGWEQYF
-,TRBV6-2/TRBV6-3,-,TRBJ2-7,TGTGCCAGCAGTTACTCGGGCGAGCAGTACTTC,CASSYSGEQYF
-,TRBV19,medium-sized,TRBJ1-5,TGTGCCAGTAGTATGTTCAAGCAGCCCCAGCATTTT,CASSMFKQPQHF
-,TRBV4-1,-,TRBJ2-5,TGCGCCAGCAGCCGTTTGGCCCCGGTGGGGGGGCCCACCCAAGAGACCCAGTACTTC,CASSRLAPVGGPTQETQYF
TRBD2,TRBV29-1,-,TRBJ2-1,TGCAGCGCTATGGGCCTAGCGGGAAATGAGCAGTTCTTC,CSAMGLAGNEQFF
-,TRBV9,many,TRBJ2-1,TGTGCCAGCAGCGTAGGGTTTGCCGGGGTTTACAATGAGCAGTTCTTC,CASSVGFAGVYNEQFF
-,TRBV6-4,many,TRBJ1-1,TGTGCCAGCAGTGATGTGGCAGGGGTTACTGAAGCTTTCTTT,CASSDVAGVTEAFF
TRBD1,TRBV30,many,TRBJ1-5,TGTGCCTGGAGTGTCCCACAGGGGACTCAGCCCCAGCATTTT,CAWSVPQGTQPQHF
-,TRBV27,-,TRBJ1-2,TGTGCCAGCAGTTTAACAGGCGTCTATGGCTACACCTTC,CASSLTGVYGYTF
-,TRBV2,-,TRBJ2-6,TGTGCCAGCAGAGACGTAAGCTCTGGGGCCAACGTCCTGACTTTC,CASRDVSSGANVLTF
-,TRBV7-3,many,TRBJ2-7,TGTGCCAGCAGCTCGACGGGTTACGAGCAGTACTTC,CASSSTGYEQYF
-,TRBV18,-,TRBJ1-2,TGTGCCAGCTCACCTACGCAGGGAACGCCTAATGGCTACACCTTC,CASSPTQGTPNGYTF
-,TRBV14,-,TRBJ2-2,TGTGCCAGCAGCAGCATTAACACCGGGGAGCTGTTTTTT,CASSSINTGELFF
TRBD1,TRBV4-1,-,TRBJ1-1,TGCGCCAGCAACAGGGGAAGAGGGATGAACACCGAAGCTTTCTTT,CASNRGRGMNTEAFF
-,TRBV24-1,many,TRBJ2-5,TGTGCCACCAGTGACACTCTAGACCGCGGGGAAGAGACCCAGTACTTC,CATSDTLDRGEETQYF
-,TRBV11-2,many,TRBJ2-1,TGTGCCAGCAGCTTAGAGCTCGCCTATAACAATGAGCAGTTCTTC,CASSLELAYNNEQFF
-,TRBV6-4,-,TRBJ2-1,TGTGCCAGCAGGGGGGACTTCCCGTTGGGAGAGCAGTTCTTC,CASRGDFPLGEQFF
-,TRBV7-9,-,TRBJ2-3,TGTGCCAGCAGCCCTACCTTCGGCCCCACAGATACGCAGTATTTT,CASSPTFGPTDTQYF
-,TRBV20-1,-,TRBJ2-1,TGCAGTGCTCCCCCCCCGAGAGGTGGGAATGAGCAGTTCTTC,CSAPPPRGGNEQFF
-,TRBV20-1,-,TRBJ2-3,TGCAGTGCTCACCGGGGGGCGCGGGGCACAGATACGCAGTATTTT,CSAHRGARGTDTQYF
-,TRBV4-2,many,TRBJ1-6,TGTGCCAGCAGCCAGGACAGACACTATAATTCACCCCTCCACTTT,CASSQDRHYNSPLHF
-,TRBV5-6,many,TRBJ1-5,TGTGCCAGCAGCATTCGCCCGAATCAGCCCCAGCATTTT,CASSIRPNQPQHF
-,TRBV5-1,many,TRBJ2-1,TGCGCCAGCAGCTTCGGACAGTACAATGAGCAGTTCTTC,CASSFGQYNEQFF
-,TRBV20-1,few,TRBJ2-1,TGCAGTGCCCGTGGGGTGTCGGGTGAGCAGTTCTTC,CSARGVSGEQFF
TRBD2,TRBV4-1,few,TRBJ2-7,TGCGCCAGCAGCCAAGATCGGGCTAGCGGGGCAACCTTC,CASSQDRASGATF
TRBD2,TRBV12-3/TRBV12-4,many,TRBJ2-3,TGTGCCAGCAGTTCTTGGGGAGGGACAGATACGCAGTATTTT,CASSSWGGTDTQYF
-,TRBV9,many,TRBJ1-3,TGTGCCAGCAGCTCAAGACAGGCAGGCGACACCATATATTTT,CASSSRQAGDTIYF
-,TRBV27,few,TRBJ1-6,TGTGCCAGTGGACGGAGCTCCTATAATTCACCCCTCCACTTT,CASGRSSYNSPLHF